What follows are 21 T cell receptor beta chains derived from one specimen sequenced in a study of T-cell reconstitution after alpha-beta-depleted transplantation in children. Unique molecular identifiers were incorporated into the prepared TCRbeta library. MiXCR was run by TCRdb on the PCR reads, yielding one entry per CDR3 protein. Among some 240,000 distinct CDR3 sequences listed, 12% were seen once. The sample in question was PBMCs from the stem cell graft donor, obtained from the stem cell graft. The receptors stem from a human donor who donated a stem cell graft to a child with acute lymphoblastic leukemia.

There are many counts of this clonotype. The J gene is TRBJ2-3, the V gene TRBV6-2 or TRBV6-3; D gene unclear. The V end lost 7 bases, the J end lost 1 base, and 12 bases lay between the germline ends. The CDR3 runs to 14 residues. Germline CDR1 is MNHEY and CDR2 is SVGEGT. The DNA of the CDR3 is TGTGCCAGCACCAGAGGACCCGGCACAGATACGCAGTATTTT. Its translation is CASTRGPGTDTQYF.

This chain connects TRBV6-1 to TRBJ1-2; D unresolved. Germline values: CDR1 MNHNS, CDR2 SASEGT. The CDR3 is 14 residues long. The V end was cut by 5 bases, the J end by 4 bases, with 14 bases between. CDR3 sequence: CASSPRVAGYGYTF. The CDR3 DNA reads TGTGCCAGCAGTCCGAGGGTGGCCGGCTATGGCTACACCTTC.

This clonotype has a count of ten or more. The chain combines TRBV4-2 with TRBJ2-7; D remains ambiguous. CDR3 length: 14 amino acids. Trimming shortened V by 0 bases and J by 2 bases, and 8 bases separated the two germline ends. Germline V gene data show CDR1 as LGHNA and CDR2 as YNFKEQ. CDR3 sequence (DNA): TGTGCCAGCAGCCAAGATTACGGAACCTACGAGCAGTACTTC. Protein sequence: CASSQDYGTYEQYF.

This chain's CDR3 is CSAIPPLTGPLVWQYF. In DNA, the CDR3 is TGCAGTGCTATTCCCCCTTTAACCGGGCCCCTCGTATGGCAGTACTTC. The chain recombines TRBV20-1 with TRBJ2-7; D remains ambiguous. V lost 4 bases to trimming and J lost 9 bases, with 28 bases between them. The germline gives CDR1 DFQATT, CDR2 SNEGSKA (reference sequence). The CDR3 covers 16 residues.

This clonotype appeared many times. J is TRBJ2-2 and V is TRBV27, with TRBD2 matching 14 bases. Germline V gives CDR1 MNHEY, CDR2 SMNVEV (reference sequence). Germline trimming cut 6 bases from V and 4 bases from J; bases unmatched to any gene: 1. This CDR3 is 15 amino acids long. The CDR3, as DNA: TGTGCCAGCAGAGGACTAGCGGGAGGCACCGGGGAGCTGTTTTTT. As protein: CASRGLAGGTGELFF.

This clonotype was detected ten times or more. This chain joins TRBV5-1 and TRBJ2-7; D not resolved. The CDR3 sequence is 19 residues long. Germline CDR1 reads SGHRS; CDR2 reads YFSETQ. V lost 0 bases and J 5 bases, leaving 27 bases between the germline ends. The CDR3 here is CASSLDPRPQTSEIDEQYF. CDR3 DNA sequence: TGCGCCAGCAGCTTGGATCCGAGGCCCCAGACAAGCGAAATCGACGAGCAGTACTTC.

This clonotype has only a few counts. The CDR3 DNA sequence: TGTGCCAGCAGCTACAGACTAGCGGGAGATGAGCAGTTCTTC. This codes for CASSYRLAGDEQFF. V gene TRBV7-9 combines with J gene TRBJ2-1; 12 bases are shared with TRBD2. Germline V gene data show CDR1 as SEHNR and CDR2 as FQNEAQ (reference sequence). With V trimmed by 4 bases and J by 8 bases, 3 bases remained unmatched. This CDR3 comprises 14 residues.

This clonotype was seen more than once but under ten times. The chain combines TRBV6-1 with TRBJ2-7; D gene unclear. The V end lost 8 bases, the J end lost 3 bases, and 8 bases lay between the germline ends. Per germline, CDR1 MNHNS and CDR2 SASEGT. The CDR3 covers 11 residues. The CDR3 region has the DNA TGTGCCAGCTACACGGGCTACGAGCAGTACTTC. Its protein is CASYTGYEQYF.

This clonotype was recorded at least ten times. The rearrangement joins TRBV29-1 to TRBJ2-7; TRBD1 matches at 10 bases. The CDR3 covers 16 residues. The ends lost 6 bases at V and 4 bases at J; junction bases unmatched: 15. CDR1 is SQVTM and CDR2 is ANQGSEA in the germline V gene. The CDR3 DNA follows: TGCAGCGTGTCCGGGCAGGACAGGGGGTCCTCGTACGAGCAGTACTTC. Translated, it gives CSVSGQDRGSSYEQYF.

Many counts were recorded for this clonotype. The chain employs TRBV5-1 and TRBJ2-2; D not resolved. The length of the CDR3 is 17 residues. Trimming stripped 1 base from V and 0 bases from J, with 13 bases between. Germline loops: CDR1 SGHRS, CDR2 YFSETQ. DNA for the CDR3: TGCGCCAGCAGCTTGATAATGGACGGTACGAACACCGGGGAGCTGTTTTTT. Encoded protein: CASSLIMDGTNTGELFF. Full variable domain (remainder filled in from reference TRBV5-1 and TRBJ2-2): KAGVTQTPRYLIKTRGQQVTLSCSPISGHRSVSWYQQTPGQGLQFLFEYFSETQRNKGNFPGRFSGRQFSNSRSEMNVSTLELGDSALYLCASSLIMDGTNTGELFFGEGSRLTVL.

Many counts were recorded for this clonotype. The V and J genes are TRBV29-1 and TRBJ2-3; D gene ambiguous. The V gene lost 6 bases and the J gene lost 0 bases, with 13 bases spanning the gap. CDR3 length: 14 amino acids. Germline values: CDR1 SQVTM, CDR2 ANQGSEA. This CDR3 reads CSVGQTSSTDTQYF. The CDR3 bases are TGCAGCGTCGGGCAGACATCTAGCACAGATACGCAGTATTTT.

This clonotype was picked up many times. This chain joins TRBV7-2 and TRBJ2-1, with TRBD1 identical over 10 bases. This CDR3 comprises 15 residues. Germline CDR1 is SGHTA and CDR2 is FQGNSA. J lost 6 bases, V lost 4 bases, and 6 bases had no gene match. The CDR3 DNA reads as TGTGCCAGCAGCTCGTGGACAGGGGGTTCCAATGAGCAGTTCTTC. This translates into CASSSWTGGSNEQFF.

This clonotype was observed at least ten times. The chain links TRBV27 to TRBJ2-7; tentative D call: TRBD1 (5 bases). Germline V CDR1 and CDR2: MNHEY, SMNVEV (reference sequence). V was shortened by 2 bases and J by 0 bases, with 14 bases between the two germline ends. The CDR3 is 16 residues long. The CDR3 DNA sequence: TGTGCCAGCAGTTTAGGGGCCGAACCAGGCTCCTACGAGCAGTACTTC. This codes for CASSLGAEPGSYEQYF.

This clonotype was seen many times. The chain is built from TRBV4-3 and TRBJ2-3, with 7 bases identical to TRBD2. Germline values: CDR1 LGHNA, CDR2 YSLEER. There are 17 residues in the CDR3. V shed 0 bases, J shed 2 bases, and the junction held 8 bases outside the gene matches. In nucleotides, the CDR3 is TGCGCCAGCAGCCAAGATCTTGCGGGAGCGCTCACAGATACGCAGTATTTT. Residues: CASSQDLAGALTDTQYF.

This clonotype was picked up many times. The rearrangement uses TRBV4-3 and TRBJ1-2; weak D call: TRBD1 (5 bases). V was cut by 0 bases and J by 5 bases, with 7 bases left in between. The CDR3 runs to 13 residues. CDR1 is LGHNA and CDR2 is YSLEER in the germline V gene. The CDR3 loop reads CASSQDGGYGYTF. The CDR3 region has the DNA TGCGCCAGCAGCCAAGACGGGGGTTATGGCTACACCTTC.

This clonotype was seen many times. J is TRBJ2-7 and V is TRBV20-1, with 7 bases identical to TRBD1. V lost 6 bases and J lost 5; bases outside the gene matches: 10. CDR1 and CDR2 (germline): DFQATT, SNEGSKA (reference sequence). There are 13 residues in the CDR3. The CDR3 loop reads CSAEKTGDNEQYF. For the CDR3, the DNA is TGCAGTGCCGAAAAAACAGGGGACAACGAGCAGTACTTC.

This clonotype was recorded at least ten times. V is TRBV10-3 and J is TRBJ2-3, with D possibly TRBD1 on 6 matching bases. The CDR3 covers 13 residues. The V gene lost 10 bases and the J gene lost 2 bases, with 13 bases spanning the gap. The germline V gene has CDR1 ENHRY and CDR2 SYGVKD. The chain's CDR3 is CATGTRDTDTQYF. DNA for the CDR3: TGTGCCACCGGGACAAGGGACACAGATACGCAGTATTTT.

The rearrangement uses TRBV5-4 and TRBJ1-2, with unresolved D. The CDR3 has 13 residues. Germline V gene sequence: CDR1 SGHNT, CDR2 YYREEE (reference sequence). Trimming took 1 base from V and 0 from J, leaving 4 bases between them. The CDR3 DNA sequence: TGTGCCAGCAGCTTGCGGCCTAACTATGGCTACACCTTC. This codes for CASSLRPNYGYTF.

This clonotype was detected many times. The chain combines TRBV10-3 with TRBJ2-7; D unresolved. V was trimmed by 7 bases and J by 0 bases, leaving 10 bases between them. CDR3 length: 13 amino acids. CDR1 ENHRY and CDR2 SYGVKD come from the germline V gene. The DNA of the CDR3 is TGTGCCATCACAGGCGGAAGCTCCTACGAGCAGTACTTC. The encoded protein is CAITGGSSYEQYF.

This clonotype was seen many times. This chain links TRBV9 with TRBJ1-1; D gene uncertain. This CDR3 has 14 amino acids. Trimming pared 3 bases from V and 0 bases from J, leaving 9 bases between. Germline V CDR1 and CDR2: SGDLS, YYNGEE. CDR3 in amino acids: CASSALSLNTEAFF. The CDR3 DNA follows: TGTGCCAGCAGCGCCCTTAGTTTGAACACTGAAGCTTTCTTT.

This clonotype was counted ten times or more. J is TRBJ2-1 and V is TRBV27; 8 positions agree with TRBD1. Germline CDR1 and CDR2: MNHEY and SMNVEV (reference sequence). V shed 6 bases, J shed 4 bases, and the junction held 5 bases outside the gene matches. This CDR3 region has 14 residues. For the CDR3, the DNA is TGTGCCAGCAGGGAGGACAGGGAGTACAATGAGCAGTTCTTC. Its protein product is CASREDREYNEQFF.